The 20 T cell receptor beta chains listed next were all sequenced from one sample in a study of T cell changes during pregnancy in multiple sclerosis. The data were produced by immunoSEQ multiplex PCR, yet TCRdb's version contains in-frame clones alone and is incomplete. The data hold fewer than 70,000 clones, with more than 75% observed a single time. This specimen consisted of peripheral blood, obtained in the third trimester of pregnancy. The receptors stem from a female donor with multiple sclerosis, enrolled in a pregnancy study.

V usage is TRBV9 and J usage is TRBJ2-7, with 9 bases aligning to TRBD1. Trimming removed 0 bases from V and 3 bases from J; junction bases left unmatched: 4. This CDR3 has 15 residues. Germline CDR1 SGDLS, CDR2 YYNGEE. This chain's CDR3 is CASSVGGQGGYEQYF. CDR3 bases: TGTGCCAGCAGCGTAGGGGGACAGGGCGGCTACGAGCAGTACTTC.

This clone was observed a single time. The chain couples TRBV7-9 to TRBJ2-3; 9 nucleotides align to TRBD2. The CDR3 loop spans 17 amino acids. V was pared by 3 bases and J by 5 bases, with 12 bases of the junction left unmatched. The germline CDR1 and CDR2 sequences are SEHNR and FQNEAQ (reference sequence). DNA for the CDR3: TGTGCCAGCAGCTTTAGCGGGGGTCGGGGGCTGGGAGATACGCAGTATTTT. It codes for CASSFSGGRGLGDTQYF.

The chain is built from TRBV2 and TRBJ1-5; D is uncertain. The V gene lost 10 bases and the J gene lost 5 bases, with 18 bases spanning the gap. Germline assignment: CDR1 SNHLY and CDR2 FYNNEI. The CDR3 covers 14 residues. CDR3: CATQDGWEDQPQHF. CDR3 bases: TGTGCCACCCAGGACGGCTGGGAGGATCAGCCCCAGCATTTT.

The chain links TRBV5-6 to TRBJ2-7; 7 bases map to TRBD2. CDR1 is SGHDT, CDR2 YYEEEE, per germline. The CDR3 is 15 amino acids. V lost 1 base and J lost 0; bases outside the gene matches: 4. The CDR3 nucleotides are TGTGCCAGCAGCTTGATCGGGGGGTACTCCTACGAGCAGTACTTC. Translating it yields CASSLIGGYSYEQYF.

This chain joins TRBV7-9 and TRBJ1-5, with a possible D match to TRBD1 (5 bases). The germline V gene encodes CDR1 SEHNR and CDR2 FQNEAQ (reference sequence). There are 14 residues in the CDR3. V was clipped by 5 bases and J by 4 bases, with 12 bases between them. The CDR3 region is CASSGAGLNQPQHF. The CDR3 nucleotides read TGTGCCAGCAGCGGGGCAGGCCTGAATCAGCCCCAGCATTTT.

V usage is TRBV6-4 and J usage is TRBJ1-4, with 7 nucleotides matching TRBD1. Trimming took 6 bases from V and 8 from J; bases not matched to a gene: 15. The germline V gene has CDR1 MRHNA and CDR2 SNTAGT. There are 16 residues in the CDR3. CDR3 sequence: CASRSSKQGTGEKLFF. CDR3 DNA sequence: TGTGCCAGCAGGTCCAGTAAACAGGGGACGGGCGAAAAACTGTTTTTT.

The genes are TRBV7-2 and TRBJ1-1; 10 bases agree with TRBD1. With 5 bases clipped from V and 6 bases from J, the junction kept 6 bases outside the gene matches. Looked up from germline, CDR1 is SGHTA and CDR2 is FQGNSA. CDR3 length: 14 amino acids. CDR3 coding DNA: TGTGCCAGCAGCCAATATGGACAGGGGGCTGAAGCTTTCTTT. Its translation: CASSQYGQGAEAFF.

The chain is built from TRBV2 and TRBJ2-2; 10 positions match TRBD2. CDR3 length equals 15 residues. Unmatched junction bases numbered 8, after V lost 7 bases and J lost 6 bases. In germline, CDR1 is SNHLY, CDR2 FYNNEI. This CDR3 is CASTGRSGRAGELFF. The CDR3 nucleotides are TGTGCCAGCACGGGGCGAAGCGGGAGGGCCGGGGAGCTGTTTTTT.

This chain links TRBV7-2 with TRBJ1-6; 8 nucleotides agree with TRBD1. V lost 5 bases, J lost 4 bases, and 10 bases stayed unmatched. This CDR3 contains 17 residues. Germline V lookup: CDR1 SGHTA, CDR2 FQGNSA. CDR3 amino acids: CASSGRTGITYNSPLHF. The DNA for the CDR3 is TGTGCCAGCAGCGGACGGACAGGGATAACTTATAATTCACCCCTCCACTTT.

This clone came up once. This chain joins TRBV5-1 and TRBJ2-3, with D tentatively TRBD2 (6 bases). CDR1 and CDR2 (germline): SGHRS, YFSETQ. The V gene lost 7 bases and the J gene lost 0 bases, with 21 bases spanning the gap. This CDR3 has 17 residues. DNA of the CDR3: TGCGCCAGCTACGGACCCGATAGCGGAACTAGCACAGATACGCAGTATTTT. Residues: CASYGPDSGTSTDTQYF.

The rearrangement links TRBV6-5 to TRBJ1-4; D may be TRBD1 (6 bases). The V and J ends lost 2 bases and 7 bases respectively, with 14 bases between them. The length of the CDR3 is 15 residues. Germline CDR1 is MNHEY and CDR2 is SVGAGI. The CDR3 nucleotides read TGTGCCAGCAGTTACGTTGCAGGGGTGATTGAAAAACTGTTTTTT. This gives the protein CASSYVAGVIEKLFF.

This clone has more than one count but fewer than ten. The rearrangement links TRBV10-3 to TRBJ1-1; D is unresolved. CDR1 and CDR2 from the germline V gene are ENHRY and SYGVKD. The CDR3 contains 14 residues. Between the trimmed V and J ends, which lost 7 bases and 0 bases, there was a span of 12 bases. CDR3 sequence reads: CAIKESAMNTEAFF. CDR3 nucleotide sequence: TGTGCCATCAAAGAGTCAGCAATGAACACTGAAGCTTTCTTT.

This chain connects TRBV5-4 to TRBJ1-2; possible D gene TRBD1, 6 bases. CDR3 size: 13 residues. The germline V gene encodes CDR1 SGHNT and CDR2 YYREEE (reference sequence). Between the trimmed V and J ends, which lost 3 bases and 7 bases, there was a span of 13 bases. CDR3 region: CASSSQGGSGYTF. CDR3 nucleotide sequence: TGTGCCAGCAGCTCCCAAGGGGGTAGTGGCTACACCTTC.

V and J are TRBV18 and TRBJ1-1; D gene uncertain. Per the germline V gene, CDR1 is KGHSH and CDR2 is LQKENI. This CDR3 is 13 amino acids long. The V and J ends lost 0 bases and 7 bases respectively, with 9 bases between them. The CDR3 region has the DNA TGTGCCAGCTCACCACCGTCGGAGGGTGAAGCTTTCTTT. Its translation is CASSPPSEGEAFF.

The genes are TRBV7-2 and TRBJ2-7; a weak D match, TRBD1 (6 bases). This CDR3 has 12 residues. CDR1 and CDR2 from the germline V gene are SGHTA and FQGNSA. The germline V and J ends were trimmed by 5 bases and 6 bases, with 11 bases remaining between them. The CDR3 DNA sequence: TGTGCCAGCAGCCTCTTGGGGGCCGAGCAGTACTTC. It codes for CASSLLGAEQYF.

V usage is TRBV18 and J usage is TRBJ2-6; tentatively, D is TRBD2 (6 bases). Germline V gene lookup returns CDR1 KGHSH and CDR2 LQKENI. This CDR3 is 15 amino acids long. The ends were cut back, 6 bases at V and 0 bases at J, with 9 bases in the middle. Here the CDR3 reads CASSTGVSGANVLTF. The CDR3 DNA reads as TGTGCCAGCTCTACGGGGGTCTCTGGGGCCAACGTCCTGACTTTC.

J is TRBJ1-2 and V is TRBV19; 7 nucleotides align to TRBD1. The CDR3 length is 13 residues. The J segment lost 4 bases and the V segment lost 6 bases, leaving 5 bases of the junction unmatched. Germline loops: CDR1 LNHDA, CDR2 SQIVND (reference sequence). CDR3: CASSLGQTYGYTF. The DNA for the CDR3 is TGTGCCAGTAGCCTGGGACAGACCTATGGCTACACCTTC.

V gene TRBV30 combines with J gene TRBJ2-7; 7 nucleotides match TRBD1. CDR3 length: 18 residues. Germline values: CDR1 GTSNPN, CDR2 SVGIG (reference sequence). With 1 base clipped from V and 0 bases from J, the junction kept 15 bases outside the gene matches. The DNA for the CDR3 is TGTGCCTGGAGTGCCCGACAGGGATTGGGCGCTAGCTCCTACGAGCAGTACTTC. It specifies CAWSARQGLGASSYEQYF.

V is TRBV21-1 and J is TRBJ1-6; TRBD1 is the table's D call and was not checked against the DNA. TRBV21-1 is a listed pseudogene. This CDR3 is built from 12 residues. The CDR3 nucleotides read TGTGACGAACCAGGGCGCGATTCACCCCTCCACTTT. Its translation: CDEPGRDSPLHF.

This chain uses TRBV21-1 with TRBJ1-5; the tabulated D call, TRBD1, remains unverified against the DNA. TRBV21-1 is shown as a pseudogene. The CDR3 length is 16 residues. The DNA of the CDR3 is TGTGCCAGCAGCAAAGTCGGGGCGGACAGGGTCCCCGCCCAGCATTTT. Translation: CASSKVGADRVPAQHF.